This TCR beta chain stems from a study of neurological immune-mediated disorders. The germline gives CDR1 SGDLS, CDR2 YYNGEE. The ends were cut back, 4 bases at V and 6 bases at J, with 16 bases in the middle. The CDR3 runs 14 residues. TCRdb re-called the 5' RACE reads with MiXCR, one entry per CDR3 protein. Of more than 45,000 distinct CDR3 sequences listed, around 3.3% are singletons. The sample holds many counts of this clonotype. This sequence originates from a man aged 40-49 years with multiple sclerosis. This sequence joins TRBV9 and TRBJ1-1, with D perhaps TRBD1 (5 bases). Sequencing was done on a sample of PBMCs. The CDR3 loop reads CASSSSGMGPEAFF. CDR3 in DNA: TGTGCCAGCAGCTCCTCGGGGATGGGGCCTGAAGCTTTCTTT.